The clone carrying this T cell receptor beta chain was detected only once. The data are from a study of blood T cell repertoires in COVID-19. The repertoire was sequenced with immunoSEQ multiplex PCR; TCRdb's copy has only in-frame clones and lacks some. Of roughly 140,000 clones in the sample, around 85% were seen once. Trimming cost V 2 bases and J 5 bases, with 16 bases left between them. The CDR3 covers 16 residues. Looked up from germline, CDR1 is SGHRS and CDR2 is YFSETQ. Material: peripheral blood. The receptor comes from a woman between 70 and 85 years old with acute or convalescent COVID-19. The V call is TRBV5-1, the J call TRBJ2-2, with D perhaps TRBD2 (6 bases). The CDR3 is CASSFSGSAGTGELFF. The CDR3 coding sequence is TGCGCCAGCAGCTTCTCCGGTTCGGCGGGGACCGGGGAGCTGTTTTTT.